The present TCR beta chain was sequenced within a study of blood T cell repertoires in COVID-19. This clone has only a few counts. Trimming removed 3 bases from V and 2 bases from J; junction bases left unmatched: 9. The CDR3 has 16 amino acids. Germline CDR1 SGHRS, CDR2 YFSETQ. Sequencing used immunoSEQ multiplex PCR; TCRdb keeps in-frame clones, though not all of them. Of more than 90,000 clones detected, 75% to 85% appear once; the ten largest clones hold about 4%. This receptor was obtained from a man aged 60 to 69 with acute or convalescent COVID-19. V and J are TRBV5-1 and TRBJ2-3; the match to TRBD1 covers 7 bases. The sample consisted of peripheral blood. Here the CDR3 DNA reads TGCGCCAGCAGCTCCACCGGGACAGTATACACAGATACGCAGTATTTT. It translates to CASSSTGTVYTDTQYF.